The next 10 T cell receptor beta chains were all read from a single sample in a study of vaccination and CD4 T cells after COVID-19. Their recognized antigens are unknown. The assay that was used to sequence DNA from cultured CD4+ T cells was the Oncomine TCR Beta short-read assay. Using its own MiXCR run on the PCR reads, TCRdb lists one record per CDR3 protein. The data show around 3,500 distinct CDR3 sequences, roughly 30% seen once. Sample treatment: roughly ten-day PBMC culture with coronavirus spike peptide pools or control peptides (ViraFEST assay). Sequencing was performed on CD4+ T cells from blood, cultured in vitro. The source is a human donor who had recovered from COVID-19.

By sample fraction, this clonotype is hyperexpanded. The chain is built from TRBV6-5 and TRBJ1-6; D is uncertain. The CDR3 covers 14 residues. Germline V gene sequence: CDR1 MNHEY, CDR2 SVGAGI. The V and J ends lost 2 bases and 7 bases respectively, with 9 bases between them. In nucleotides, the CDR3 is TGTGCCAGCAGTTACGCGGAGGCCAATTCACCCCTCCACTTT. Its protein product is CASSYAEANSPLHF.

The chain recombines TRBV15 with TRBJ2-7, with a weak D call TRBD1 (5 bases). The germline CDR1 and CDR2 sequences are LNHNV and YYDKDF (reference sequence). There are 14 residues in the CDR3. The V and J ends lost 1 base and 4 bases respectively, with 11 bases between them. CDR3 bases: TGTGCCACCAGCAGAGCTAGACAGTCTTACGAGCAGTACTTC. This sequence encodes CATSRARQSYEQYF.

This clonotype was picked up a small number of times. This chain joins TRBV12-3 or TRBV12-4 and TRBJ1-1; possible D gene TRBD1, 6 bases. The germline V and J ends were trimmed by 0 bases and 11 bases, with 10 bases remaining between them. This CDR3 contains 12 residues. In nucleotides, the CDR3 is TGTGCCAGCAGTTTAGCTGGACAGACGGCTTTCTTT. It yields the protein CASSLAGQTAFF.

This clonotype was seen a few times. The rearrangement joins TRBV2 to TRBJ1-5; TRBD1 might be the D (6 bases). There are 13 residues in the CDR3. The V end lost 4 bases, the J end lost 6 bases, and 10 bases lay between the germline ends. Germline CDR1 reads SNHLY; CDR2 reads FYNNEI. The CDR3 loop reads CASSAYRVQPQHF. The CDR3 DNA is TGTGCCAGCAGTGCCTACAGGGTTCAGCCCCAGCATTTT.

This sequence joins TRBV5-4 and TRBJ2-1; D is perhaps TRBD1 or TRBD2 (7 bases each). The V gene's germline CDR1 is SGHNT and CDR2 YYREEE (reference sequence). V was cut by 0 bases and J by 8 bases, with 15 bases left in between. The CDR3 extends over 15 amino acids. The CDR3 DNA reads TGTGCCAGCAGCTTGGGGCAGGGAGGGGGCGATGAGCAGTTCTTC. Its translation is CASSLGQGGGDEQFF.

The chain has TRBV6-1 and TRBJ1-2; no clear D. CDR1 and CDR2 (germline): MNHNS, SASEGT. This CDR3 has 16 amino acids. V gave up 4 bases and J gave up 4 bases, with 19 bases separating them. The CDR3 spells CASSGADRPAVYGYTF. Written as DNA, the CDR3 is TGTGCCAGCAGTGGGGCAGACCGCCCGGCGGTCTATGGCTACACCTTC.

The CDR3: CASSQAGTGYYGYTF. The CDR3, as DNA: TGTGCCAGCAGCCAAGCTGGGACAGGGTACTATGGCTACACCTTC. The chain joins TRBV14 to TRBJ1-2, with 9 bases that match TRBD1. Losses at the gene ends were 1 base for V and 3 bases for J; bases not matched to a gene: 3. Per germline, CDR1 SGHDN and CDR2 FVKESK. The CDR3 extends over 15 amino acids.

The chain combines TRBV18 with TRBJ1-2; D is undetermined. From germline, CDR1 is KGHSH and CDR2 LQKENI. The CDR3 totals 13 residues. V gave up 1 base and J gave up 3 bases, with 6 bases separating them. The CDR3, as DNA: TGTGCCAGCTCACCACAAACGGACTATGGCTACACCTTC. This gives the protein CASSPQTDYGYTF.

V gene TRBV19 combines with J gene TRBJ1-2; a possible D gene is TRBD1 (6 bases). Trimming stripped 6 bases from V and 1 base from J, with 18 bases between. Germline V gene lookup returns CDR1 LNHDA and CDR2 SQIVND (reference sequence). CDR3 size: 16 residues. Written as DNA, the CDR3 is TGTGCCAGTAGCGCACTCAACAGGGAATTTAACTATGGCTACACCTTC. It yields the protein CASSALNREFNYGYTF.

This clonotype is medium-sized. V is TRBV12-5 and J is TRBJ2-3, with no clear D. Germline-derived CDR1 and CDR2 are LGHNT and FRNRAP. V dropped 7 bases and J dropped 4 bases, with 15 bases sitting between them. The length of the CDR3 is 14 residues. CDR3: CASVGMDGADTQYF. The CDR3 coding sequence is TGTGCTAGTGTTGGGATGGACGGCGCAGATACGCAGTATTTT.